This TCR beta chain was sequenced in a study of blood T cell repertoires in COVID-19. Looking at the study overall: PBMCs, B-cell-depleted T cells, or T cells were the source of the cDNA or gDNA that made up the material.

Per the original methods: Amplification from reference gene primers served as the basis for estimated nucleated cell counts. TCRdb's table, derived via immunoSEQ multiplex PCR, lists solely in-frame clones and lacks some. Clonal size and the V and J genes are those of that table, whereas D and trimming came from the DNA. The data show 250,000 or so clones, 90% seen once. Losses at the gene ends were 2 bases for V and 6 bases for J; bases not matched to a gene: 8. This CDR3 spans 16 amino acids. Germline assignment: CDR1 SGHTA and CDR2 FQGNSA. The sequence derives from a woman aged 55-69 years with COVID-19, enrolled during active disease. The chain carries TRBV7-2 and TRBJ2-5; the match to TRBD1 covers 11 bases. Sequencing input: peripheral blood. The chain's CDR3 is CASSLTRTGGGQTQYF. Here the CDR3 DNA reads TGTGCCAGCAGCTTAACCCGGACAGGGGGCGGCCAGACCCAGTACTTC.